This entry lists 15 T cell receptor beta chains sequenced from one sample in a study of cytotoxic CD8 clonotypes in ibrutinib-treated CLL. Profiling relied on immunoSEQ multiplex PCR, and the TCRdb table lists in-frame clones only, not all of them. The table lists approximately 48,000 clones, 53% of them singletons, with 32% in the top ten. The source material was PBMCs, sampled after 12 months of ibrutinib treatment. The origin of the receptors is a human donor with chronic lymphocytic leukemia.

This clone was seen a few times. J is TRBJ2-1 and V is TRBV4-1; D is possibly TRBD2 (6 bases). V lost 1 base, J lost 3 bases, and 16 bases lay in between. The germline CDR1 and CDR2 sequences are MGHRA and YSYEKL. CDR3 length: 17 amino acids. In nucleotides, the CDR3 is TGCGCCAGCAGCCAAGGGAATCGGCGGGGAAACTACAATGAGCAGTTCTTC. Translated: CASSQGNRRGNYNEQFF.

This clone turned up a few times. The chain recombines TRBV18 with TRBJ1-2; a weak D match, TRBD1 (5 bases). Germline CDR1 KGHSH, CDR2 LQKENI. This CDR3 comprises 14 residues. V was shortened by 3 bases and J by 4 bases, with 12 bases between the two germline ends. The CDR3 bases are TGTGCCAGCTCACCCCCCAGCGGGGCCTATGGCTACACCTTC. Protein sequence: CASSPPSGAYGYTF.

This clone was recorded a few times. The chain is built from TRBV7-9 and TRBJ2-1; D remains ambiguous. This CDR3 is 14 amino acids long. Per germline, CDR1 SEHNR and CDR2 FQNEAQ (reference sequence). The V end lost 7 bases, the J end lost 5 bases, and 15 bases lay between the germline ends. The CDR3 is CASTPNGPNNEQFF. The DNA for the CDR3 is TGTGCCAGCACGCCGAACGGGCCTAACAATGAGCAGTTCTTC.

A single count supports this clone. The chain links TRBV4-2 to TRBJ2-5; the D gene is possibly TRBD2 (6 bases). Germline-derived CDR1 and CDR2 are LGHNA and YNFKEQ. Trimming removed 3 bases at V and 2 bases at J, with 10 bases between. The CDR3 extends over 14 amino acids. Written as DNA, the CDR3 is TGTGCCAGCAGCCACGGGACTGCTCAAGAGACCCAGTACTTC. Amino acids: CASSHGTAQETQYF.

The chain combines TRBV7-2 with TRBJ1-1; TRBD1 matches 8 bases. The length of the CDR3 is 16 residues. The germline CDR1 and CDR2 sequences are SGHTA and FQGNSA. Trimming cost V 5 bases and J 0 bases; bases outside gene matches: 8. This CDR3 is CASSQSGTGMNTEAFF. The DNA of the CDR3 is TGTGCCAGCAGCCAATCCGGGACAGGAATGAACACTGAAGCTTTCTTT.

The V and J genes are TRBV4-2 and TRBJ2-7; maybe TRBD2 (5 bases). The V and J ends lost 0 bases and 3 bases respectively, with 15 bases between them. There are 16 residues in the CDR3. The germline CDR1 and CDR2 sequences are LGHNA and YNFKEQ. CDR3 residues: CASSQELRATLYEQYF. The DNA for the CDR3 is TGTGCCAGCAGCCAAGAGTTGCGGGCAACCCTCTACGAGCAGTACTTC.

Ten or more counts support this clone. The chain couples TRBV18 to TRBJ2-3; 11 bases are shared with TRBD2. The germline gives CDR1 KGHSH, CDR2 LQKENI. V gave up 6 bases and J gave up 4 bases; unmatched junction bases: 12. The CDR3 is 17 residues long. CDR3 amino acids: CASSLVGLAGEADTQYF. CDR3 nucleotides: TGTGCCAGCTCCCTCGTCGGACTAGCGGGTGAAGCAGATACGCAGTATTTT.

This clone has a handful of counts. Written as DNA, the CDR3 is TGTGCCAGCAGCCCAGCGGGAGGGGGATGGAATCAGCCCCAGCATTTT. It codes for CASSPAGGGWNQPQHF. V is TRBV7-8 and J is TRBJ1-5, with a tentative D call TRBD1 (6 bases). CDR1 is SGHVS, CDR2 FQNEAQ, per germline. V was clipped by 5 bases and J by 4 bases, with 18 bases between them. CDR3 length: 16 residues.

CDR3 sequence (DNA): TGTGCCAGCAGACCGGACAGGGATACGCAGTATTTT. Protein sequence: CASRPDRDTQYF. The gene calls are TRBV2 and TRBJ2-3; 7 nucleotides line up with TRBD1. CDR1 is SNHLY, CDR2 FYNNEI, per germline. Trimming cost V 6 bases and J 6 bases; bases outside gene matches: 3. CDR3 size: 12 residues.

CDR3 bases: TGTGCCAGCAGCTTTAGCAGGGGGACAGGAAACACCATATATTTT. This sequence encodes CASSFSRGTGNTIYF. This chain uses TRBV7-2 with TRBJ1-3; 7 bases match TRBD1. Germline CDR1 is SGHTA and CDR2 is FQGNSA. CDR3 size: 15 residues. J was trimmed by 4 bases and V by 3 bases; bases with no gene match: 6.

V gene TRBV11-2 combines with J gene TRBJ2-2; maybe TRBD1 (6 bases). CDR1 SGHAT and CDR2 FQNNGV come from the germline V gene. V was shortened by 5 bases and J by 6 bases, with 10 bases between the two germline ends. This CDR3 has 13 residues. The CDR3 sequence: CASSLQGAGELFF. CDR3 nucleotides: TGTGCCAGCAGCCTACAGGGCGCCGGGGAGCTGTTTTTT. Complete variable domain (other parts from reference TRBV11-2 and TRBJ2-2): EAGVAQSPRYKIIEKRQSVAFWCNPISGHATLYWYQQILGQGPKLLIQFQNNGVVDDSQLPKDRFSAERLKGVDSTLKIQPAKLEDSAVYLCASSLQGAGELFFGEGSRLTVL.

This sequence joins TRBV23-1 and TRBJ1-1; tentatively, D is TRBD1 (6 bases). TRBV23-1 is an open reading frame whose function is uncertain. This CDR3 has 13 amino acids. Trimming left V 4 bases short and J 5 bases short, with 11 bases between. The CDR3 region is CASSPPGHTEAFF. CDR3 coding DNA: TGCGCCAGCAGTCCACCGGGACATACTGAAGCTTTCTTT.

The chain combines TRBV10-3 with TRBJ2-5; tentative D call: TRBD1 (5 bases). The CDR3 length is 14 residues. The germline V and J ends were trimmed by 6 bases and 1 base, with 12 bases remaining between them. CDR1 and CDR2 (germline): ENHRY, SYGVKD. The CDR3 DNA reads as TGTGCCATCAGCCCGACAGACTCCCAAGAGACCCAGTACTTC. As protein: CAISPTDSQETQYF.

The chain joins TRBV2 to TRBJ2-1, with TRBD2 as a possible D gene (6 bases). CDR1 is SNHLY, CDR2 FYNNEI, per germline. The CDR3 spans 18 residues. V was clipped by 3 bases and J by 7 bases, with 25 bases between them. The CDR3 spells CASSESREFHGEVNEQFF. In DNA, the CDR3 is TGTGCCAGCAGTGAGAGTCGGGAGTTCCACGGTGAAGTGAATGAGCAGTTCTTC. Looking up the rest from reference TRBV2 and TRBJ2-1 gives the full variable domain: EPEVTQTPSHQVTQMGQEVILRCVPISNHLYFYWYRQILGQKVEFLVSFYNNEISEKSEIFDDQFSVERPDGSNFTLKIRSTKLEDSAMYFCASSESREFHGEVNEQFFGPGTRLTVL.

A note on this clone: The germline gene is not matched at one end of the junction; a read error may be the cause. The rearrangement links TRBV5-3 to TRBJ2-7; D gene ambiguous. TRBV5-3 is labeled an ORF, and its function is uncertain. The CDR3 consists of 12 residues. The CDR3 is CASSLVAYEQYF. The CDR3 region has the DNA TGTGCCAGCAGCTTGGTGGCATACGAGCAGTACTTC.